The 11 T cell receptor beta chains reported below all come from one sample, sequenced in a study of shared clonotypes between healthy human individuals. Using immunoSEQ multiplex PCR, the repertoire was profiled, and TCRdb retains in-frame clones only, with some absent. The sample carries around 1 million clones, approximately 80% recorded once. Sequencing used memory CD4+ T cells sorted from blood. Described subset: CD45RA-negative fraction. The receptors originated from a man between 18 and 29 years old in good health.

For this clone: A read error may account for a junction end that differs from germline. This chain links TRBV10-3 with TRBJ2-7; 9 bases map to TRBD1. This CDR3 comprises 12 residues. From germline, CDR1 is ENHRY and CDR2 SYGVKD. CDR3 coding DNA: TGTGTCATCAGTGGGACAGGGAACGAGCAGTACTTC. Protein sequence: CVISGTGNEQYF.

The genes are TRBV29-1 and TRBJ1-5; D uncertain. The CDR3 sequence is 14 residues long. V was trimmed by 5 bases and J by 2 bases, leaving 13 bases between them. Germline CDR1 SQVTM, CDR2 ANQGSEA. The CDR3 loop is CSVKEGLGNQPQHF. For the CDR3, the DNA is TGCAGCGTTAAGGAGGGTTTGGGCAATCAGCCCCAGCATTTT.

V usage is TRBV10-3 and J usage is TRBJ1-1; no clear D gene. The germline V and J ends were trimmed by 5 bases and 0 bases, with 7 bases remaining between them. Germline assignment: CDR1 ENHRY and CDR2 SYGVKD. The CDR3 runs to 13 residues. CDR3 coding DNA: TGTGCCATCAGTAGTGGGATGAACACTGAAGCTTTCTTT. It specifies CAISSGMNTEAFF.

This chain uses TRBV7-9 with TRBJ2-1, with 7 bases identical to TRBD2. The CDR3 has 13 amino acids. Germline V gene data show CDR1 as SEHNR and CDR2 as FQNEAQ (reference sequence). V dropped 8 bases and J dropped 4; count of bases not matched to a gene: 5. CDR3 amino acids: CASEGSGYNEQFF. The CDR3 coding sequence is TGTGCCAGCGAAGGTAGCGGGTACAATGAGCAGTTCTTC. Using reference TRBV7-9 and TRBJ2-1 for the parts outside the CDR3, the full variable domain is DTGVSQNPRHKITKRGQNVTFRCDPISEHNRLYWYRQTLGQGPEFLTYFQNEAQLEKSRLLSDRFSAERPKGSFSTLEIQRTEQGDSAMYLCASEGSGYNEQFFGPGTRLTVL.

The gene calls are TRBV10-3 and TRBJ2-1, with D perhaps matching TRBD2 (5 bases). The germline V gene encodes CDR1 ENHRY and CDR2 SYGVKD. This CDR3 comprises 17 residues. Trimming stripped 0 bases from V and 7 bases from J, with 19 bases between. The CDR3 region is CAISESPVVAGQNEQFF. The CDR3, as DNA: TGTGCCATCAGTGAGTCCCCGGTCGTGGCGGGCCAAAATGAGCAGTTCTTC.

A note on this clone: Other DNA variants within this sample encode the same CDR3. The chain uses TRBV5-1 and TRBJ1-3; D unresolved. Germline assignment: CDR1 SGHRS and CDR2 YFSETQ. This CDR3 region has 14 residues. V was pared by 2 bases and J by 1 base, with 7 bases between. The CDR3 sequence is CASSLPGSGNTIYF. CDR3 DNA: TGCGCCAGCAGCTTACCGGGATCTGGAAACACCATATATTTT.

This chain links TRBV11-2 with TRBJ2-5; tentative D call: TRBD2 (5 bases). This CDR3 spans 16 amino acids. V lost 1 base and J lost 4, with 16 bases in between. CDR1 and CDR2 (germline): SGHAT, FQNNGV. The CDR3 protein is CASSLGRRGRIETQYF. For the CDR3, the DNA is TGTGCCAGCAGCTTAGGGAGGAGAGGCAGGATAGAGACCCAGTACTTC.

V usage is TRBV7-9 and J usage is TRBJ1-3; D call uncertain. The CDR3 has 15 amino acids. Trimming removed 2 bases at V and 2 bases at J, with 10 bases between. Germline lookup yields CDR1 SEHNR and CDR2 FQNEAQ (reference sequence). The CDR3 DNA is TGTGCCAGCAGCTTACTCCGGGGTCCTGGAAACACCATATATTTT. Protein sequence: CASSLLRGPGNTIYF.

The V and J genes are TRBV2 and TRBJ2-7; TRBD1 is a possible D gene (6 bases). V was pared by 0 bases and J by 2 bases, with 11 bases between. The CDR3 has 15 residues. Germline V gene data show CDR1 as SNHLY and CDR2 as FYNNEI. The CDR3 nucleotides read TGTGCCAGCAGTGAAGCGACCGGACAGACCTACGAGCAGTACTTC. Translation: CASSEATGQTYEQYF.

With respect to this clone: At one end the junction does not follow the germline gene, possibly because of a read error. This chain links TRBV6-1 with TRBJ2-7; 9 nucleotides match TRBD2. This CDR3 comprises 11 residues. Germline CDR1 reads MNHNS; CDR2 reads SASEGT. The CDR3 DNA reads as TGTGCCAGCTATCGGCGGGAGGGGTACCACTTC. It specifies CASYRREGYHF.

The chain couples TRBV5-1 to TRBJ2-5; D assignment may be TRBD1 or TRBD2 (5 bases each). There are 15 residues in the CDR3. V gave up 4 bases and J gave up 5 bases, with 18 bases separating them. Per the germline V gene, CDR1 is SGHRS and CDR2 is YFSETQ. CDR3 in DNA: TGCGCCAGCAGCCAGGACCGGGACCCCATCGAGACCCAGTACTTC. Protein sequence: CASSQDRDPIETQYF. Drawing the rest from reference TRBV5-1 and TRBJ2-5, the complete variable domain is KAGVTQTPRYLIKTRGQQVTLSCSPISGHRSVSWYQQTPGQGLQFLFEYFSETQRNKGNFPGRFSGRQFSNSRSEMNVSTLELGDSALYLCASSQDRDPIETQYFGPGTRLLVL.